The sequence of this T cell receptor (beta chain) was determined in a study of identical twins (dated by TCRdb to 2015 to 2016). Describing the broader study: To test whether fetal clonotypes persist, the study used deep sequencing on TCR alpha and beta repertoires from monozygotic twins, unrelated adults of various ages, and cord blood. Replicate twin experiments were performed at different times using different library preparation protocols to rule out contamination. The research as a whole found: Invariant T cells such as MAIT and iNKT could partly confound zero-insertion analyses, although diverse VJ usage argued against such confounding for most clonotypes. Out-of-frame TCR alpha sequences shared between twins showed an excess of low generation-probability sequences compared with coincidental sharing between unrelated individuals. Conclusions relied on cross-sectional statistical analysis, since the same donors could not be followed over many years. A weaker excess of twin sharing was found in beta out-of-frame sequences because the signal-to-noise ratio was lowered by fewer shared sequences. Out-of-frame TCR alpha sharing in monozygotic twins was systematically underestimated by recombination models, whereas sharing between unrelated individuals was in agreement with the recombination models. Abundant cord blood beta clonotypes had fewer insertions, young adult naive repertoires showed a similar but weaker trend, and memory repertoires showed no such trend.

A remark on this clonotype: Its antigen remains unidentified. Base qualities are not recorded, but no much larger clone differs from it by a single base.

Libraries came from 5' RACE. Sequencing used an Illumina HiSeq 2000. Template switching added a universal primer binding site, and the final cDNA carried a unique molecular identifier that allowed TCR cDNA molecules to be counted accurately. First-strand cDNA for TCR alpha and beta chains was synthesized from specific primers in the conserved constant-segment region. To control for contamination, every cDNA library carried two barcodes: a SMART-Mk sample barcode plus Illumina barcodes. TruSeq adapter sequences, together with Illumina sample barcodes, were added in two successive PCR steps. The Illumina HiSeq platform was used with custom primers to sequence TCR alpha and beta cDNA libraries. The original pipeline was this. Raw reads were processed with MiGEC to extract unique molecular identifiers, and MiXCR was used to determine CDR3 positions. For each individual, recombination models were inferred using an EM algorithm with the repgenHMM and IGoR tools. The analysis of shared clonotypes was done with the tcR package in R, with sharing normalized by the product of cloneset sizes. To study raw recombination without the effects of thymic and clonal selection, out-of-frame nonproductive sequences were analyzed. TCRdb redid the processing of the public reads, applying fastp at Q25 and MiXCR, and retained in-frame beta chains. Entries are consolidated by CDR3 protein sequence, retaining the most common genes and DNA. TCRdb, not the authors, supplied the V and J calls. Present in this sample are some 500,000 distinct CDR3 sequences, approximately 22% of which were seen just once. In total, the top ten clones hold roughly 0.91% of the sample.

Every donor in the study was a healthy Caucasian. The twin cohort consisted of three pairs of female monozygotic twins, all aged roughly 18 to 30 years. CD4+ and CD8+ T cell populations were isolated with positive isolation kits from Invitrogen. The same specimen was also included in a second study, on T cells expressing NK-cell markers. As noted in the second study: In sorted CD3+CD56+NKG2C+, CD3+CD56+NKG2C- and CD3+CD56-NKG2C+ T-cell subsets from several donors, TCR beta-chain repertoires were profiled. Of the eight sequenced donors, seven were found to be HCMV-seropositive and one was found to be HCMV-seronegative. To restrict sorting to alphabetaTCR-expressing T cells, an anti-gammadeltaTCR antibody was added in several experiments. In a handful of donors, the dominant CD3+CD56+NKG2C+ clonotypes were among the top 10 CD8+ clonotypes and accounted for about 1.0-7.5% of CD8+ T cells. Those dominant clonotypes were again the most abundant among CD3+CD56-NKG2C+ cells in a few donors, at roughly 28.3-65%. Whether the expanded NKG2C-expressing T cell clones were specific for HCMV antigens was left unclear. All eight donors whose samples were sequenced were randomly selected healthy volunteers, three of them men and five women. HCMV serostatus was determined by detecting HCMV-specific IgG in serum with a commercial ELISA kit. MIGEC was used to demultiplex reads and group the reads by UMI, and MiTCR was used to assemble and quantify clonotypes. To exclude erroneous sequences, any TCR cDNA sequence not supported by at least two reads was discarded. The tcR package was used for downstream repertoire analysis, and clonotypes were matched between fractions using CDR3 nucleotide sequence together with V segment. VDJmatch was used to annotate antigen specificity against VDJdb, with one amino acid substitution in CDR3 permitted.

The sample consisted of CD4+ T cells sorted from blood. The source is a woman aged 18-29 years in good health.

CDR3 protein: CASSSQTHGELFF. The DNA sequence is as follows: TGTGCCAGCAGTTCCCAGACCCACGGGGAGCTGTTTTTT. Recombination linked TRBV6-2 or TRBV6-3 to TRBJ2-2, with no confident D gene call. V loses 4 bases, J loses 7 bases, and the germline ends lie 10 bases apart. The germline V gene encodes CDR1 MNHEY and CDR2 SVGEGT. Its CDR3 holds 13 amino acids, cysteine through phenylalanine. Only the CDR3 DNA stays, 39 bases, in frame from base 1.